What follows are 7 T cell receptor beta chains derived from one specimen sequenced in a study of beta chain features in type 1 diabetes. All of the isolated RNA was reverse transcribed, so expressed TCRB transcripts were sequenced. Clones were read by immunoSEQ multiplex PCR, and TCRdb kept only the in-frame ones, dropping some. The sample has 300,000 to 350,000 clones, roughly 8% seen once. The material sequenced was central memory CD4+ T cells from blood. These receptors all come from a woman aged 18-30 years in good health.

This chain connects TRBV28 to TRBJ1-2; a possible D gene is TRBD1 (5 bases). Per the germline V gene, CDR1 is MDHEN and CDR2 is SYDVKM. The CDR3 consists of 12 residues. V was cut by 4 bases and J by 5 bases, with 8 bases left in between. The CDR3 DNA reads as TGTGCCAGCAGTTGGGGGTCTTATGGCTACACCTTC. This gives the protein CASSWGSYGYTF.

The chain has TRBV5-6 and TRBJ2-1, with 9 bases that match TRBD2. From germline, CDR1 is SGHDT and CDR2 YYEEEE. J lost 9 bases, V lost 1 base, and 8 bases had no gene match. The CDR3 is 15 amino acids. The chain's CDR3 is CASSLYLAGRGEQFF. In DNA, the CDR3 is TGTGCCAGCAGCTTGTACCTAGCGGGACGGGGTGAGCAGTTCTTC. The full variable domain, completed using reference TRBV5-6 and TRBJ2-1, is DAGVTQSPTHLIKTRGQQVTLRCSPKSGHDTVSWYQQALGQGPQFIFQYYEEEERQRGNFPDRFSGHQFPNYSSELNVNALLLGDSALYLCASSLYLAGRGEQFFGPGTRLTVL.

The chain recombines TRBV7-2 with TRBJ2-1; 7 bases map to TRBD1. This CDR3 spans 16 amino acids. The V gene's germline CDR1 is SGHTA and CDR2 FQGNSA. Trimming removed 1 base from V and 4 bases from J; junction bases left unmatched: 7. The CDR3 bases are TGTGCCAGCAGCTTAGTTTCGGGACAGTTGTACAATGAGCAGTTCTTC. Protein product: CASSLVSGQLYNEQFF.

In this sample, this clone turned up many times. This CDR3 is also generated by other DNA sequences in the sample. The chain combines TRBV7-3 with TRBJ1-5; 8 bases align to TRBD1. V gave up 3 bases and J gave up 0 bases; unmatched junction bases: 1. Germline values: CDR1 SGHTA, CDR2 FQGTGA. The CDR3 is 15 amino acids. The CDR3 DNA follows: TGTGCCAGCAGCTTGACAGGGGATAGCAATCAGCCCCAGCATTTT. As protein: CASSLTGDSNQPQHF.

CDR3 nucleotides: TGTGCCAGCAGCCAAGGGACAGGGGGAGAGACCCAGTACTTC. Protein sequence: CASSQGTGGETQYF. V usage is TRBV7-2 and J usage is TRBJ2-5, with 11 bases that match TRBD1. CDR1 is SGHTA, CDR2 FQGNSA, per germline. This CDR3 comprises 14 residues. V trimming: 5 bases; J trimming: 4 bases; junction bases outside the gene matches: 3.

J is TRBJ2-1 and V is TRBV27; 9 nucleotides agree with TRBD2. J lost 7 bases, V lost 6 bases, and 10 bases had no gene match. The germline CDR1 and CDR2 sequences are MNHEY and SMNVEV (reference sequence). CDR3 length: 15 amino acids. CDR3 coding DNA: TGTGCCAGCAGAATAATAGCGGGAGTATCAAATGAGCAGTTCTTC. Translated, it gives CASRIIAGVSNEQFF.

This clone was found a few times. Being one base from a much bigger clone, this may be a read error. The same CDR3 arises from other DNA sequences in this sample as well. V is TRBV7-2 and J is TRBJ2-1; unclear D gene. Germline V gene sequence: CDR1 SGHTA, CDR2 FQGNSA. The V end lost 3 bases, the J end lost 4 bases, and 1 base lay between the germline ends. The CDR3 loop spans 11 amino acids. CDR3 amino acids: CASSFYNEQFF. Written as DNA, the CDR3 is TGTGCCAGCAGCTTTTACAATGAGCAGTTCTTC.